Included here is one TCR beta chain sequence, with context. Its antigen is currently unknown. The sample belongs to a study of T cell repertoires in cytomegalovirus infection. Overall study context: Public TCR beta signatures marked donors with CMV infection and the matching HLA.

TCRdb reprocessed the reads with MiXCR, giving one entry per CDR3 protein. In the table there are some 400,000 distinct CDR3 sequences, roughly a third of which are singletons. Overall study results and limits: In two of eight donors, the top clonotype was HLA-C-restricted CMV-specific. CMV carriers having the relevant HLA were flagged by cumulative public TCR beta family frequency.

This receptor was obtained from a human donor in good health (CMV status not recorded). Some clones in this sample may be carry-over from other donors' samples. Specimen: PBMCs.

CDR3 nucleotide sequence: TGTGCCAGTAGTAAAGACCCCAGGCTAGCGCTCTCCTACAATGAGCAGTTCTTC. Translated: CASSKDPRLALSYNEQFF. The chain uses TRBV19 and TRBJ2-1, with a weak D call TRBD2 (6 bases). V lost 4 bases to trimming and J lost 0 bases, with 19 bases between them. CDR3 size: 18 residues. CDR1 is LNHDA, CDR2 SQIVND, per germline (reference sequence).